This TCR beta chain appears in the sequencing data of a study of T cells in Graves' hyperthyroidism and ophthalmopathy. General study points: In blood, most of the thyroid clonotypes expanded above 0.001 were also present.

RNA transcripts gave rise to amplified TCR beta CDR3 regions. Researchers ran a first-round RT-PCR on the TCR CDR3 using the HTBI primer set. TCRdb itself ran the multiplex PCR reads through MiXCR, one entry per CDR3 protein. Here the sample spans about 350,000 distinct CDR3 sequences, about a sixth being singletons. In making diagnoses, clinical symptoms, serum thyroxine and TRAb, thyroid ultrasound and orbital computed tomography were all used. The V end was cut by 4 bases, the J end by 4 bases, with 6 bases between. In germline, CDR1 is SGDLS, CDR2 YYNGEE. The CDR3 totals 13 residues. As to this clonotype: What it recognizes is unknown.

The chain is built from TRBV9 and TRBJ2-6; no definite D call. The sequence came from a woman aged 40 to 50 with Graves' ophthalmopathy. The specimen sequenced was blood. The CDR3 is CASSPTGANVLTF. CDR3 sequence (DNA): TGTGCCAGCAGCCCAACCGGGGCCAACGTCCTGACTTTC.